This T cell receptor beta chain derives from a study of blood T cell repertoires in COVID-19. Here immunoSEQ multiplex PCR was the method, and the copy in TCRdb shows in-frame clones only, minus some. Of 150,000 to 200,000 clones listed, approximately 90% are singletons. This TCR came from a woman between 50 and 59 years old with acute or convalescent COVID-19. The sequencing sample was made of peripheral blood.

Here the CDR3 reads CASSWNRNEQYF. The CDR3 DNA is TGTGCCAGCAGTTGGAACAGAAACGAGCAGTACTTC. V is TRBV12-3 or TRBV12-4 and J is TRBJ2-7; D uncertain. Trimming cost V 4 bases and J 5 bases, with 9 bases left between them. This CDR3 spans 12 amino acids.